This T cell receptor (beta chain) appears in the sequencing data of a study of CD8 T cells in ankylosing spondylitis. This clonotype was counted a few times. Its antigen remains unidentified. A quantitative 5'-RACE method, one with molecular barcodes, was used to make TCR beta libraries. TCRdb fed the 5' RACE reads into MiXCR, producing one record per CDR3 protein. The sample records 120,000 or so distinct CDR3 sequences, around 13% being singletons. Study-level points and caveats: Typical of ankylosing spondylitis blood, it appeared, was a TCR beta motif of several highly homologous variants. Matched synovial fluid from ankylosing spondylitis patients was reported to be enriched for disease-linked clones. Earlier literature documents some of the motif variants in reactive arthritis synovial fluid and blood.

The TCR sequence derives from a female donor with ankylosing spondylitis or in good health (not recorded which). Sequencing used blood, either unsorted or a sorted T cell fraction (not recorded which).

CDR3 amino acids: CASTPGRSYEQYF. In DNA form, the CDR3 reads TGTGCCAGCACTCCGGGACGATCCTACGAGCAGTACTTC. The chain carries TRBV7-8 and TRBJ2-7; tentatively, D is TRBD1 or TRBD2 (5 bases each). Trimming took off 7 bases at V and 1 base at J, with 11 bases between the two ends. The CDR3 is 13 residues long. Germline V gives CDR1 SGHVS, CDR2 FQNEAQ. Combining the CDR3 with reference TRBV7-8 and TRBJ2-7 gives the whole variable domain GAGVSQSPRYKVAKRGQDVALRCDPISGHVSLFWYQQALGQGPEFLTYFQNEAQLDKSGLPSDRFFAERPEGSVSTLKIQRTQQEDSAVYLCASTPGRSYEQYFGPGTRLTVT.